The rows below give T cell receptor beta chains drawn from one sample of a study of technical replicates of blood from a few donors. Measured with immunoSEQ multiplex PCR; TCRdb has only the in-frame clones, and not every one. The table has about 80,000 clones, 97% seen once. The sample consisted of T cells isolated from PBMCs. The origin of the receptors is a human donor in good health. Both conserved end residues are part of each CDR3. D genes are given only for firm matches. Size is stated for part of the rows, as once, few or many counts, or as a class when the clone is expanded.

CDR3 length,clone size,V gene,D gene,J gene,CDR3 protein,CDR3 DNA
15,NA,TRBV4-1,TRBD1,TRBJ1-1,CASSQAIRDRPEAFF,TGCGCCAGCAGCCAAGCGATACGGGACAGGCCTGAAGCTTTCTTT
13,NA,TRBV6-6,NA,TRBJ2-1,CASSRGGRNEQFF,TGTGCCAGCAGCCGAGGAGGGAGGAATGAGCAGTTCTTC
15,NA,TRBV27,TRBD2,TRBJ2-7,CASSLLAGAIYEQYF,TGTGCCAGCAGTTTATTAGCGGGAGCAATCTACGAGCAGTACTTC
17,NA,TRBV4-1,TRBD1,TRBJ1-2,CASSQRNLRDSYYGYTF,TGCGCCAGCAGCCAACGTAACCTCCGGGACAGCTACTATGGCTACACCTTC
16,NA,TRBV2,TRBD1,TRBJ1-5,CASSGVMTGVNQPQHF,TGTGCCAGCAGTGGGGTGATGACAGGGGTAAATCAGCCCCAGCATTTT
11,NA,TRBV5-6,NA,TRBJ2-7,CASSRQILTDF,TGTGCCAGCAGCAGACAGATTCTGACAGACTTC
16,NA,TRBV7-9,TRBD2,TRBJ2-2,CASSSFGGGETGELFF,TGTGCCAGCAGCTCCTTCGGGGGGGGCGAAACCGGGGAGCTGTTTTTT
19,NA,TRBV4-2,NA,TRBJ2-2,CASSQEPRTGELNTGELFF,TGTGCCAGCAGCCAAGAGCCACGGACGGGGGAATTGAACACCGGGGAGCTGTTTTTT
15,NA,TRBV4-1,NA,TRBJ2-5,CASSQDTRAQETQYF,TGCGCCAGCAGCCAAGATACGCGGGCCCAAGAGACCCAGTACTTC
14,NA,TRBV6-5,NA,TRBJ1-1,CATATGGGRTEAFF,TGTGCCACCGCGACGGGGGGCGGTCGGACTGAAGCTTTCTTT
16,NA,TRBV2,TRBD2,TRBJ2-1,CASIASGRQNYGPEFF,TGTGCCAGCATCGCTAGCGGGAGGCAAAATTATGGCCCGGAGTTCTTC
17,NA,TRBV7-8,NA,TRBJ2-1,CASSFGSTLSSYNEQFF,TGTGCCAGCAGCTTTGGTTCGACACTGAGCTCCTACAATGAGCAGTTCTTC
14,NA,TRBV30,NA,TRBJ1-1,CAWSVILLNTEAFF,TGTGCCTGGAGTGTAATCCTATTGAACACTGAAGCTTTCTTT
16,NA,TRBV5-4,NA,TRBJ2-2,CASSFDSYTNTGELFF,TGTGCCAGCAGCTTCGACAGCTACACGAACACCGGGGAGCTGTTTTTT
14,NA,TRBV5-1,NA,TRBJ2-1,CASSLADGNNEQFF,TGCGCCAGCAGCTTGGCCGACGGGAACAATGAGCAGTTCTTC
17,NA,TRBV10-1,TRBD2,TRBJ2-3,CASSDAGLAGGLDTQYF,TGCGCCAGCAGTGACGCCGGACTAGCGGGGGGGCTGGATACGCAGTATTTT
16,few,TRBV5-1,NA,TRBJ2-3,CASSSPGRAGTDTQYF,TGCGCCAGCAGCTCGCCGGGCAGGGCTGGGACAGATACGCAGTATTTT
17,NA,TRBV11-2,NA,TRBJ2-1,CASSPGGVAVLDNEQFF,TGTGCCAGCAGCCCAGGAGGAGTAGCGGTACTGGACAATGAGCAGTTCTTC
13,NA,TRBV2,TRBD1,TRBJ2-1,CASDDRALVEQFF,TGTGCCAGCGACGACAGGGCGTTGGTTGAGCAGTTCTTC
15,NA,TRBV5-1,NA,TRBJ1-1,CASSLAYVDRTEAFF,TGCGCCAGCAGCTTGGCGTATGTAGACAGGACTGAAGCTTTCTTT
15,NA,TRBV18,NA,TRBJ1-1,CASSRTSGFQTEAFF,TGTGCCAGCTCTCGAACCTCAGGGTTTCAGACTGAAGCTTTCTTT
13,NA,TRBV7-2,NA,TRBJ2-5,CASSRTFQETQYF,TGTGCCAGCAGCCGGACTTTTCAAGAGACCCAGTACTTC
14,NA,TRBV6-5,TRBD1,TRBJ1-1,CASSYAEDRGEAFF,TGTGCCAGCAGTTACGCCGAGGACAGGGGAGAAGCTTTCTTT
15,once,TRBV10-3,TRBD1,TRBJ2-7,CAISAPGQGSGEQYF,TGTGCCATCAGCGCCCCGGGACAGGGCTCTGGGGAGCAGTACTTC
14,NA,TRBV12-5,TRBD1,TRBJ1-1,CASGGQGGNTEAFF,TGTGCTAGTGGAGGACAGGGTGGGAACACTGAAGCTTTCTTT
14,NA,TRBV11-2,NA,TRBJ1-5,CASSPGTGGQPQHF,TGTGCCAGCAGCCCCGGGACGGGAGGCCAGCCCCAGCATTTT
16,NA,TRBV11-3,TRBD2,TRBJ2-7,CASSLWTSGDRYEQYF,TGTGCCAGCAGCTTATGGACTAGCGGGGATCGATACGAGCAGTACTTC
12,NA,TRBV6-5,NA,TRBJ2-7,CASSYSGDEQYF,TGTGCCAGCAGTTACTCAGGGGACGAGCAGTACTTC
15,NA,TRBV12-5,TRBD1,TRBJ2-2,CASGLVQGAAGELFF,TGTGCTAGTGGTTTGGTACAGGGGGCTGCCGGGGAGCTGTTTTTT
17,NA,TRBV28,NA,TRBJ1-1,CASSLSGNGRRPTEAFF,TGTGCCAGCAGTTTATCGGGGAACGGGAGGAGGCCCACTGAAGCTTTCTTT
15,NA,TRBV6-5,NA,TRBJ1-3,CASSYGRNSGNTIYF,TGTGCCAGCAGTTACGGCCGCAACTCTGGAAACACCATATATTTT
17,once,TRBV30,NA,TRBJ1-6,CAWSEGRLLRNNSPLHF,TGTGCCTGGAGCGAAGGGAGGCTCTTGAGGAATAATTCACCCCTCCACTTT
15,NA,TRBV7-2,TRBD1,TRBJ1-5,CASSYDRGLGQPQHF,TGTGCCAGCAGTTACGACAGGGGGTTAGGTCAGCCCCAGCATTTT